This T cell receptor (beta chain) was sequenced in a study of T cells in Graves' hyperthyroidism and ophthalmopathy. Worth noting for this clonotype: What it binds is not known. One junction end disagrees with the germline gene, perhaps due to a read error.

TCR beta CDR3 region amplification was performed from RNA transcripts. The HTBI primer set was used in a first-round RT-PCR of the TCR CDR3. TCRdb reprocessed the multiplex PCR reads via MiXCR and lists one record per CDR3 protein. The sample lists 640,000 or so distinct CDR3 sequences; 12% to 15% were seen once. The CDR3 has 15 residues. Germline assignment: CDR1 LGHNT and CDR2 FRNRAP. Patients with uncontrolled infections, other autoimmune diseases, pregnancy or lactation were excluded. For the diagnoses, clinical symptoms, serum thyroxine and TRAb, thyroid ultrasound and orbital computed tomography were used. PBMCs were obtained from 9 to 10 ml fresh peripheral blood. Study conclusions and caveats: Most thyroid clonotypes that were expanded above 0.001 also turned up in blood.

Input material: blood. The chain carries TRBV12-5 and TRBJ1-4; 7 positions match TRBD1. The receptor was derived from a woman aged 18-29 years with Graves' ophthalmopathy. CDR3 residues: CASGPYPGGDEKLLF. The CDR3 DNA follows: TGTGCTAGTGGTCCCTACCCAGGGGGAGATGAAAAACTGCTTTTT.